These T cell receptor beta chains were read from a single sample in a study of circulating and synovial CD4+ cells in juvenile arthritis. Here immunoSEQ multiplex PCR was the method, and the copy in TCRdb shows in-frame clones only, minus some. The sample lists around 30,000 clones, 90% to 95% occurring once. The sample comprised CD4+ T cells from blood. The receptors stem from a human donor with juvenile idiopathic arthritis. The conserved cysteine and the conserved F or W are not part of the CDR3 here.

V gene	CDR3 length	J gene	CDR3 protein
TRBV6-1	13	TRBJ2-7	ASTFSGKSSYEQY
TRBV6-4	13	TRBJ2-3	ASSDGPGGGDTQY
TRBV5-6	13	TRBJ1-2	ASSLGAPSNYGYT
TRBV19	10	TRBJ1-2	ASSQGAVGYT
TRBV18	14	TRBJ2-1	ASSPRPQGASDEQF
TRBV5-5	18	TRBJ1-5	ASSLDLRTGGIFGNQPQH
TRBV4-2	13	TRBJ1-5	ASSQIDREYQPQH
TRBV7-9	10	TRBJ1-2	ASSMTAYGYT
TRBV27	15	TRBJ2-2	ASSSRGGSTNTGELF
TRBV6-1	15	TRBJ2-5	ASSEAQREGWRETQY
TRBV5-1	14	TRBJ2-3	ASSLEWSQSTDTQY
TRBV30	10	TRBJ2-7	AWRTGPREQY
TRBV7-7	13	TRBJ2-1	ASSLVVFESNEQF
TRBV6-1	13	TRBJ1-5	ASSEERGRNQPQH
TRBV5-1	12	TRBJ2-7	ASSLMGSSYEQY
TRBV7-2	12	TRBJ1-2	ASSLGYRFYGYT
TRBV11-2	13	TRBJ2-1	ASSLVRAVGNEQF
TRBV6-5	12	TRBJ2-5	ASRRLGQEETQY
TRBV5-1	9	TRBJ2-3	ASSFGDTQY
TRBV9	15	TRBJ2-1	ASSARTSGGSYNEQF
TRBV5-6	11	TRBJ2-3	ASSWEGSGTQY
TRBV7-3	15	TRBJ2-1	ASSLTLSLSSYNEQF
TRBV5-4	14	TRBJ2-3	ASSRRDRSRTDTQY
TRBV10-2	13	TRBJ2-3	ASSPSGGATDTQY
TRBV11-2	13	TRBJ1-5	ASSLTGDSNQPQH